These 24 T cell receptor beta chains came from one sample sequenced in a study of beta chain features in type 1 diabetes. Study outcomes and limitations: A moderate, significant TCRB CDR3 shortening appeared in type 1 diabetes across four CD4+ subsets.

Antigen specificity for these receptors is unknown. Expressed TCRB transcripts were sequenced because the isolated RNA had all been reverse transcribed beforehand. Repertoires were generated with immunoSEQ multiplex PCR, while TCRdb's copy carries only in-frame clones and drops some. The repertoire consists of 600,000 or so clones, with over 12% occurring once and the leading ten covering just under 0.04%. Material for sequencing was naive CD4+ T cells from blood. These receptors were collected from a man aged 18 to 30 with type 1 diabetes.

V usage is TRBV18 and J usage is TRBJ2-2, with TRBD1 identical over 9 bases. Germline V gene data show CDR1 as KGHSH and CDR2 as LQKENI. The trim removed 3 bases at V and 7 bases at J, leaving 6 bases unmatched. This CDR3 has 15 residues. As DNA, the CDR3 is TGTGCCAGCTCACCGGGACAGGGTTCCAACGGGGAGCTGTTTTTT. It encodes CASSPGQGSNGELFF.

In this sample, this clone turned up a few times. The chain recombines TRBV30 with TRBJ1-3, with D possibly being TRBD1 (6 bases). Germline V gene lookup returns CDR1 GTSNPN and CDR2 SVGIG (reference sequence). This CDR3 comprises 15 residues. V gave up 4 bases and J gave up 5 bases, with 18 bases separating them. DNA for the CDR3: TGTGCCTGGACGGGGGCCAGCTTCACTAGAAACACCATATATTTT. Encoded protein: CAWTGASFTRNTIYF.

This clone was counted between two and nine times. This chain connects TRBV18 to TRBJ1-5; TRBD1 aligns across 8 bases. Losses at the gene ends were 3 bases for V and 4 bases for J; bases not matched to a gene: 8. The CDR3 is made up of 16 amino acids. Per germline, CDR1 KGHSH and CDR2 LQKENI. The CDR3 reads CASSPPLGQGNQPQHF. DNA for the CDR3: TGTGCCAGCTCACCTCCACTTGGACAGGGTAATCAGCCCCAGCATTTT.

This clone showed up just a few times. This rearrangement joins TRBV7-2 to TRBJ1-6; weak D call: TRBD1 (5 bases). V lost 10 bases, J lost 7 bases, and 17 bases lay in between. This CDR3 contains 14 residues. Germline V gives CDR1 SGHTA, CDR2 FQGNSA. In nucleotides, the CDR3 is TGTGCCACGCAATCACAGGCGCCAAATTCACCCCTCCACTTT. Its translation: CATQSQAPNSPLHF.

The J gene is TRBJ2-7, the V gene TRBV11-3; TRBD2 is a possible D gene (5 bases). The CDR3 has 13 amino acids. Germline V gives CDR1 SGHNT, CDR2 YENEEA. The V gene lost 5 bases and the J gene lost 6 bases, with 14 bases spanning the gap. The CDR3 nucleotides read TGTGCCAGCAGCCCATCAGAGGGAACCGAGCAGTACTTC. Protein product: CASSPSEGTEQYF.

This chain links TRBV18 with TRBJ1-5; a weak D match, TRBD1 (6 bases). The CDR3 runs to 16 residues. Trimming stripped 2 bases from V and 0 bases from J, with 11 bases between. Germline V gene data show CDR1 as KGHSH and CDR2 as LQKENI. In DNA, the CDR3 is TGTGCCAGCTCACCATTACCAGGGGATAGCAATCAGCCCCAGCATTTT. Translating gives CASSPLPGDSNQPQHF.

This clone was seen only a few times. The J gene is TRBJ1-5, the V gene TRBV7-9; a possible D gene is TRBD1 (6 bases). Trimming stripped 3 bases from V and 5 bases from J, with 11 bases between. Germline V gene lookup returns CDR1 SEHNR and CDR2 FQNEAQ (reference sequence). The CDR3 contains 14 residues. CDR3 nucleotides: TGTGCCAGCAGCTTCGGACAGATTGATCAGCCCCAGCATTTT. Its translation is CASSFGQIDQPQHF.

This clone was seen more than once but under ten times. The chain carries TRBV5-1 and TRBJ2-5, with D perhaps matching TRBD1 (6 bases). In germline, CDR1 is SGHRS, CDR2 YFSETQ. Trimming removed 4 bases from V and 5 bases from J, with 15 bases in between. CDR3 length: 14 amino acids. The CDR3 DNA sequence: TGCGCCAGCAGCGCCAACAGGGCGGTCGAGACCCAGTACTTC. Protein product: CASSANRAVETQYF.

CDR3 sequence reads: CATGGFRGSQFF. The CDR3 coding sequence is TGTGCCACCGGAGGGTTTAGGGGGAGTCAGTTCTTC. This chain connects TRBV9 to TRBJ2-1, with D perhaps matching TRBD1 or TRBD2 (6 bases each). The CDR3 extends over 12 amino acids. Trimming left V 9 bases short and J 13 bases short, with 20 bases between. The germline V gene encodes CDR1 SGDLS and CDR2 YYNGEE. Full variable domain (outside the CDR3, taken from reference TRBV9 and TRBJ2-1): DSGVTQTPKHLITATGQRVTLRCSPRSGDLSVYWYQQSLDQGLQFLIQYYNGEERAKGNILERFSAQQFPDLHSELNLSSLELGDSALYFCATGGFRGSQFFGPGTRLTVL.

The rearrangement joins TRBV5-4 to TRBJ1-2; D uncertain. Germline assignment: CDR1 SGHNT and CDR2 YYREEE (reference sequence). V lost 5 bases and J lost 8, with 16 bases in between. This CDR3 contains 13 residues. In DNA, the CDR3 is TGTGCCAGCAGTTATATGGTCCCTCCCGGCTACACCTTC. This encodes CASSYMVPPGYTF.

The sample holds a few counts of this clone. The rearrangement links TRBV5-1 to TRBJ2-1; 9 bases line up with TRBD2. The CDR3 runs to 16 residues. The junction had 10 bases not matched to a gene; V was cut back by 4 bases and J by 5 bases. In germline, CDR1 is SGHRS, CDR2 YFSETQ. The CDR3 sequence is CASSQAVVAGDNEQFF. For the CDR3, the DNA is TGCGCCAGCAGCCAGGCGGTGGTAGCGGGAGACAATGAGCAGTTCTTC.

The rearrangement joins TRBV11-2 to TRBJ2-1; D might be TRBD1 (5 bases). The CDR3 totals 17 residues. Germline-derived CDR1 and CDR2 are SGHAT and FQNNGV. Trimming cost V 4 bases and J 2 bases, with 18 bases left between them. DNA of the CDR3: TGTGCCAGCAGCTCCCTCAAACGACAGCGAACCTACAATGAGCAGTTCTTC. The encoded protein is CASSSLKRQRTYNEQFF.

The sample holds a few counts of this clone. The same CDR3 can be traced to other DNA sequences in this sample. The chain combines TRBV14 with TRBJ2-2; D remains unclear. This CDR3 is 13 amino acids long. Between the trimmed V and J ends, which lost 0 bases and 4 bases, there was a span of 3 bases. Per the germline V gene, CDR1 is SGHDN and CDR2 is FVKESK. In DNA, the CDR3 is TGTGCCAGCAGCCAAGATCGCACCGGGGAGCTGTTTTTT. It specifies CASSQDRTGELFF. Using reference TRBV14 and TRBJ2-2 for the parts outside the CDR3, the full variable domain is EAGVTQFPSHSVIEKGQTVTLRCDPISGHDNLYWYRRVMGKEIKFLLHFVKESKQDESGMPNNRFLAERTGGTYSTLKVQPAELEDSGVYFCASSQDRTGELFFGEGSRLTVL.

This clone turned up a few times. J is TRBJ2-5 and V is TRBV18; 11 nucleotides agree with TRBD2. The germline CDR1 and CDR2 sequences are KGHSH and LQKENI. The CDR3 contains 16 residues. Trimming took 3 bases from V and 3 from J; bases not matched to a gene: 6. The CDR3 DNA sequence: TGTGCCAGCTCACCCCGCCTACTAGCGGGAGAAGAGACCCAGTACTTC. Protein sequence: CASSPRLLAGEETQYF.

This clone came up a few times. This rearrangement joins TRBV10-3 to TRBJ2-1; no clear D gene. The V end was cut by 7 bases, the J end by 0 bases, with 7 bases between. Germline CDR1 and CDR2: ENHRY and SYGVKD. The CDR3 consists of 13 residues. The chain's CDR3 is CAITMSSYNEQFF. The CDR3 region has the DNA TGTGCCATCACCATGAGCTCCTACAATGAGCAGTTCTTC.

This chain links TRBV28 with TRBJ1-4, with 8 bases matching TRBD1. Trimming removed 4 bases from V and 7 bases from J; junction bases left unmatched: 2. Germline CDR1 reads MDHEN; CDR2 reads SYDVKM. The length of the CDR3 is 13 residues. The CDR3 sequence: CASSSGQGEKLFF. The CDR3 nucleotides read TGTGCCAGCAGTTCCGGACAGGGTGAAAAACTGTTTTTT.

In DNA form, the CDR3 reads TGTGCCTGGAGTAGGGTCGGGTTGGTTGGGACCCAGTACTTC. This translates into CAWSRVGLVGTQYF. This sequence joins TRBV30 and TRBJ2-5; D gene uncertain. This CDR3 contains 14 residues. Germline V gives CDR1 GTSNPN, CDR2 SVGIG (reference sequence). The V and J ends lost 2 bases and 7 bases respectively, with 17 bases between them. Complete variable domain (other parts from reference TRBV30 and TRBJ2-5): SQTIHQWPATLVQPVGSPLSLECTVEGTSNPNLYWYRQAAGRGLQLLFYSVGIGQISSEVPQNLSASRPQDRQFILSSKKLLLSDSGFYLCAWSRVGLVGTQYFGPGTRLLVL.

This rearrangement joins TRBV29-1 to TRBJ1-4, with TRBD1 matching over 7 bases. There are 14 residues in the CDR3. Losses at the gene ends were 4 bases for V and 7 bases for J; bases not matched to a gene: 9. Germline values: CDR1 SQVTM, CDR2 ANQGSEA. The CDR3 is CSVARTGRVEKLFF. As DNA, the CDR3 is TGCAGCGTTGCGAGGACAGGACGGGTTGAAAAACTGTTTTTT. Based on the CDR3 plus reference TRBV29-1 and TRBJ1-4, the full variable domain is SAVISQKPSRDICQRGTSLTIQCQVDSQVTMMFWYRQQPGQSLTLIATANQGSEATYESGFVIDKFPISRPNLTFSTLTVSNMSPEDSSIYLCSVARTGRVEKLFFGSGTQLSVL.

J is TRBJ1-2 and V is TRBV5-1, with D hard to call. The CDR3 consists of 13 residues. Germline V CDR1 and CDR2: SGHRS, YFSETQ. Deletions cut 4 bases from V and 4 bases from J, with 11 bases between. The CDR3 DNA reads TGCGCCAGCAGCCGAAAAGACCTCTATGGCTACACCTTC. Translation gives CASSRKDLYGYTF.

This clone was detected a few times. The V call is TRBV5-6, the J call TRBJ1-2, with D perhaps TRBD1 (6 bases). V was cut by 2 bases and J by 4 bases, with 12 bases left in between. CDR1 SGHDT and CDR2 YYEEEE come from the germline V gene. The CDR3 contains 14 residues. For the CDR3, the DNA is TGTGCCAGCAGCTTCCAGGACAGAAGCTATGGCTACACCTTC. Protein sequence: CASSFQDRSYGYTF.

This clone was seen a handful of times. The V and J genes are TRBV7-9 and TRBJ1-3; D may be TRBD1 (6 bases). Deletions cut 5 bases from V and 0 bases from J, with 11 bases between. The germline V gene encodes CDR1 SEHNR and CDR2 FQNEAQ (reference sequence). The CDR3 has 15 residues. The CDR3 loop is CASSQQGTSGNTIYF. The CDR3 DNA reads TGTGCCAGCAGCCAACAGGGCACCTCTGGAAACACCATATATTTT. Drawing the rest from reference TRBV7-9 and TRBJ1-3, the complete variable domain is DTGVSQNPRHKITKRGQNVTFRCDPISEHNRLYWYRQTLGQGPEFLTYFQNEAQLEKSRLLSDRFSAERPKGSFSTLEIQRTEQGDSAMYLCASSQQGTSGNTIYFGEGSWLTVV.

This chain uses TRBV2 with TRBJ1-5, with D possibly TRBD1 on 6 matching bases. In germline, CDR1 is SNHLY, CDR2 FYNNEI. The V end was cut by 3 bases, the J end by 7 bases, with 13 bases between. The CDR3 is 14 residues long. In DNA, the CDR3 is TGTGCCAGCAGTGACAGGGGCCGGGAGCAGCCCCAGCATTTT. Translation: CASSDRGREQPQHF.

The rearrangement links TRBV6-5 to TRBJ2-7; D might be TRBD1 (5 bases). V lost 6 bases and J lost 1, with 10 bases in between. There are 13 residues in the CDR3. Per the germline V gene, CDR1 is MNHEY and CDR2 is SVGAGI. CDR3 in DNA: TGTGCCAGCAGGAAGCCAGGGTCCTACGAGCAGTACTTC. Amino acids: CASRKPGSYEQYF.

This clone occurred a few times. V and J are TRBV7-2 and TRBJ2-1; 12 bases agree with TRBD2. After removal of 5 bases from V and 8 bases from J, the junction contained 13 bases not matched to a gene. The CDR3 extends over 17 amino acids. Per germline, CDR1 SGHTA and CDR2 FQGNSA. This CDR3 reads CASSPRPTSGSFYEQFF. In DNA, the CDR3 is TGTGCCAGCAGCCCCCGTCCGACTAGCGGGAGCTTCTATGAGCAGTTCTTC.